This TCR beta chain was recovered during a study of identical twins. TCRdb reanalysed the 5' RACE reads using MiXCR and keeps one entry per CDR3 protein. The data contain some 560,000 distinct CDR3 sequences, more than 9% of them singletons. Looked up from germline, CDR1 is MDHEN and CDR2 is SYDVKM. This CDR3 has 15 residues. V trimming: 7 bases; J trimming: 0 bases; junction bases outside the gene matches: 9. The same specimen was also included in a second study, on yellow fever vaccine responses in identical twins.

The chain links TRBV28 to TRBJ2-7; 7 nucleotides align to TRBD2. Sequencing input: PBMCs. This receptor was identified in a woman in her late teens or twenties in good health. The CDR3 coding sequence is TGTGCCAGCACATCAAGCGGGGTTAGCTCCTACGAGCAGTACTTC. Translating it yields CASTSSGVSSYEQYF.